This T cell receptor beta chain was found in a study of cytomegalovirus exposure and HLA in healthy donors (dated by TCRdb to about 2017). Broadly, across the study: A later analysis indicated that the 90 to 150 validation repertoires were generated on the platform also employed for the approximately 700 repertoires of the first cohort. A separate validation cohort of 100 to 150 different subjects was used in addition to the 666-subject first cohort. The study combined high-throughput TCR immunosequencing, statistical association of individual TCRs with disease status, and machine learning to predict cytomegalovirus infection status. The study aimed to test whether cataloging public T cell receptors could reveal signatures of past pathogen exposure.

The donors belonged to the validation cohort of 90 to 150 subjects, which was separate from the roughly 670-subject first cohort. From the cysteine up to the phenylalanine, the CDR3 has a length of 17 residues. Only CDR3 DNA is held: 51 bases, read in frame from base 1. Trimming accounts for 3 bases at V and 4 bases at J, while the number of junction bases matched to no gene is 9. The germline V gene (reference sequence) gives CDR1 as LNHNV and CDR2 as YYDKDF. Turning to this clone: No cognate antigen has been identified for it. No base quality values were provided; no much bigger clone lies one nucleotide off.

The library was produced with the immunoSEQ multiplex PCR assay. Regarding the original processing steps: A statistical classification framework was developed to diagnose cytomegalovirus status using the catalog of TCR beta chain sequences. TCRdb provides this immuneACCESS table in a form limited to in-frame rearrangements. Some clones are lacking; in checked studies, under half of them reflect an unresolved V gene, and why the rest are absent is not known. D and trimming come from the DNA, and the V and J calls and clone size come from that table. The sample table records approximately 62,000 clones; around 90% of these occur just once. Roughly 1.3% of the sample is in the top ten clones. The paper as a whole reports these results and caveats: While some public TCRs were present in many individuals, most TCR sequences turned up only very rarely across donors. Three of the identified cytomegalovirus-associated TCR beta chains were confirmed in vitro to be specific for cytomegalovirus antigens. According to the authors, the approach could potentially be generalized to other disease states and immunological phenotypes. A total of 164 TCR beta chains were listed by the study as associated with cytomegalovirus. All 120 or so repertoires were used to score co-occurrence in the validation cohort in a later analysis, because that analysis had no HLA typing for the cohort. In a later analysis, TCRs clustered in the first cohort were found to also tend to co-occur in the 120 or so validation repertoires, with roughly 93% of cluster scores above 0. The classifier was reported to diagnose cytomegalovirus status with high specificity and sensitivity in both the original and validation cohorts.

Recombination connected TRBV15 to TRBJ2-3, with 11 bases in between that match TRBD2. Specimen: PBMCs. This clonotype was sampled from a woman aged 18-30 years in good health and CMV-seronegative. The CDR3 protein is CATSRDTSGSGADTQYF. The sequenced DNA is TGTGCCACCAGCAGGGACACTAGCGGGAGTGGTGCAGATACGCAGTATTTT.